The 20 T cell receptor beta chains below were found in one sample sequenced in a study of blood T cell repertoires in COVID-19. Generated by immunoSEQ multiplex PCR, the TCRdb table keeps only in-frame clones and is missing some. The sample contains about 150,000 clones, more than 85% of which appear only once. Source material: peripheral blood. The receptors shown here come from a woman of 80 years or more with COVID-19, enrolled during active disease.

CDR3 residues: CASRSVNTEAFF. The CDR3 DNA sequence: TGTGCCAGCAGGAGTGTGAACACTGAAGCTTTCTTT. V is TRBV27 and J is TRBJ1-1; unclear D gene. V was clipped by 6 bases and J by 0 bases, with 5 bases between them. CDR3 size: 12 residues. In germline, CDR1 is MNHEY, CDR2 SMNVEV (reference sequence).

This clone has only one observation. This chain connects TRBV28 to TRBJ1-1; TRBD1 matches 12 bases. The trim removed 5 bases at V and 7 bases at J, leaving 8 bases unmatched. The germline V gene encodes CDR1 MDHEN and CDR2 SYDVKM. The CDR3 extends over 15 amino acids. The CDR3 nucleotides are TGTGCCAGCAGTGGGACGGGACAGGGGGCGGTTGAAGCTTTCTTT. Translated, it gives CASSGTGQGAVEAFF.

The V gene is TRBV27, the J gene TRBJ1-5; 7 positions match TRBD1. The CDR3 is 15 amino acids. Germline V gene data show CDR1 as MNHEY and CDR2 as SMNVEV (reference sequence). The V gene end was trimmed by 5 bases and the J gene end by 2 bases; junction bases not matched to a gene: 6. The CDR3 here is CASSPLGTGNQPQHF. The CDR3 DNA follows: TGTGCCAGCAGTCCATTGGGGACAGGCAATCAGCCCCAGCATTTT.

The V gene is TRBV6-2 or TRBV6-3, the J gene TRBJ1-1, with 8 nucleotides matching TRBD1. Per germline, CDR1 MNHEY and CDR2 SVGEGT. There are 16 residues in the CDR3. V lost 4 bases, J lost 0 bases, and 7 bases stayed unmatched. CDR3 residues: CASSFDRGSLNTEAFF. In nucleotides, the CDR3 is TGTGCCAGCAGTTTTGACAGGGGCAGCCTGAACACTGAAGCTTTCTTT.

Only one count was recorded for this clone. The chain uses TRBV5-6 and TRBJ1-2; 9 bases align to TRBD1. Per the germline V gene, CDR1 is SGHDT and CDR2 is YYEEEE. The trim removed 4 bases at V and 8 bases at J, leaving 6 bases unmatched. This CDR3 contains 13 residues. The CDR3 nucleotides read TGTGCCAGCAGCCAAAGGACAGGGGAGGGCTACACCTTC. The encoded protein is CASSQRTGEGYTF.

The chain carries TRBV6-5 and TRBJ1-1; perhaps TRBD1 as D (6 bases). The CDR3 loop spans 15 amino acids. The V end was cut by 10 bases, the J end by 2 bases, with 20 bases between. Germline CDR1 MNHEY, CDR2 SVGAGI. The CDR3 DNA is TGTGCCACCACCGGGGGGCAGGGATACAACACTGAAGCTTTCTTT. Protein: CATTGGQGYNTEAFF.

The CDR3: CASSFARGPYGYTF. CDR3 nucleotide sequence: TGTGCCAGCAGTTTTGCCAGGGGCCCCTATGGCTACACCTTC. V is TRBV28 and J is TRBJ1-2; D is possibly TRBD1 (6 bases). Trimming shortened V by 3 bases and J by 4 bases, and 12 bases separated the two germline ends. CDR3 size: 14 residues. Germline V gives CDR1 MDHEN, CDR2 SYDVKM.

V usage is TRBV11-2 and J usage is TRBJ1-1; weak D call: TRBD1 (6 bases). Germline loops: CDR1 SGHAT, CDR2 FQNNGV. The CDR3 spans 15 residues. Trimming took 4 bases from V and 0 from J, leaving 12 bases between them. The DNA of the CDR3 is TGTGCCAGCAGCTCCGGACAGAGTATGAACACTGAAGCTTTCTTT. This gives the protein CASSSGQSMNTEAFF.

The J gene is TRBJ2-5, the V gene TRBV19; TRBD2 is a possible D gene (6 bases). CDR1 LNHDA and CDR2 SQIVND come from the germline V gene (reference sequence). Trimming removed 3 bases at V and 4 bases at J, with 12 bases between. The CDR3 has 14 residues. The CDR3 nucleotides are TGTGCCAGTAGTATGTTTGCGGGACGAGAGACCCAGTACTTC. It is translated as CASSMFAGRETQYF.

This clone was seen a single time. The chain is built from TRBV9 and TRBJ1-3; 9 positions agree with TRBD1. This CDR3 contains 16 residues. Germline V gene lookup returns CDR1 SGDLS and CDR2 YYNGEE. Trimming took 4 bases from V and 4 from J; bases not matched to a gene: 9. CDR3 bases: TGTGCCAGCAGCCTGGGACAGGGTGGCGGCGGAAACACCATATATTTT. This encodes CASSLGQGGGGNTIYF. Based on the CDR3 plus reference TRBV9 and TRBJ1-3, the full variable domain is DSGVTQTPKHLITATGQRVTLRCSPRSGDLSVYWYQQSLDQGLQFLIQYYNGEERAKGNILERFSAQQFPDLHSELNLSSLELGDSALYFCASSLGQGGGGNTIYFGEGSWLTVV.

V is TRBV9 and J is TRBJ2-1, with TRBD2 as a possible D gene (7 bases). Deletions cut 2 bases from V and 9 bases from J, with 18 bases between. The germline gives CDR1 SGDLS, CDR2 YYNGEE. CDR3 length: 15 amino acids. The chain's CDR3 is CASSVWQGRGGEQFF. CDR3 in DNA: TGTGCCAGCAGCGTCTGGCAGGGGCGCGGGGGTGAGCAGTTCTTC.

V gene TRBV4-3 combines with J gene TRBJ2-7; 7 positions match TRBD1. The CDR3 is 15 amino acids. The V gene's germline CDR1 is LGHNA and CDR2 YSLEER. The V gene end was trimmed by 0 bases and the J gene end by 3 bases; junction bases not matched to a gene: 5. The CDR3 DNA sequence: TGCGCCAGCAGCCAAGATGGGACAGCCAACTACGAGCAGTACTTC. Its protein is CASSQDGTANYEQYF.

The V and J genes are TRBV10-3 and TRBJ2-7; 16 nucleotides align to TRBD2. Germline trimming cut 5 bases from V and 7 bases from J; bases unmatched to any gene: 26. The germline V gene has CDR1 ENHRY and CDR2 SYGVKD. The CDR3 loop spans 22 amino acids. The CDR3 reads CAISKTMGLAGGPGGPGPEQYF. The CDR3 bases are TGTGCCATCAGTAAGACAATGGGACTAGCGGGAGGGCCGGGGGGACCGGGTCCAGAGCAGTACTTC.

The V and J genes are TRBV20-1 and TRBJ1-1; D may be TRBD1 (5 bases). CDR3 length: 11 residues. Germline loops: CDR1 DFQATT, CDR2 SNEGSKA (reference sequence). Trimming took off 3 bases at V and 4 bases at J, with 6 bases between the two ends. The CDR3 is CSARGGTEAFF. CDR3 nucleotide sequence: TGCAGTGCTAGGGGGGGCACTGAAGCTTTCTTT.

The chain links TRBV6-2 or TRBV6-3 to TRBJ1-4; the D is unclear. Germline V CDR1 and CDR2: MNHEY, SVGEGT. V was pared by 6 bases and J by 8 bases, with 10 bases between. CDR3 size: 12 residues. CDR3: CASSPKREKLFF. CDR3 nucleotides: TGTGCCAGCAGCCCGAAACGGGAAAAACTGTTTTTT.

The V and J genes are TRBV5-4 and TRBJ2-7, with TRBD2 identical over 13 bases. The CDR3 runs 16 residues. V lost 0 bases to trimming and J lost 4 bases; unmatched junction nucleotides: 4. Germline assignment: CDR1 SGHNT and CDR2 YYREEE (reference sequence). The CDR3 coding sequence is TGTGCCAGCAGCTTGGAAAGGACTAGCGGGAGTTACGAGCAGTACTTC. It translates to CASSLERTSGSYEQYF.

The J gene is TRBJ2-7, the V gene TRBV5-1; D is perhaps TRBD2 (5 bases). This CDR3 has 13 residues. V lost 3 bases, J lost 3 bases, and 10 bases lay in between. Germline V gene data show CDR1 as SGHRS and CDR2 as YFSETQ. Here the CDR3 DNA reads TGCGCCAGCAGCTCTGGACTTGGCTACGAGCAGTACTTC. It yields the protein CASSSGLGYEQYF.

The chain joins TRBV4-2 to TRBJ2-1, with D unresolved. Trimming pared 1 base from V and 7 bases from J, leaving 8 bases between. From germline, CDR1 is LGHNA and CDR2 YNFKEQ. The CDR3 covers 13 residues. The CDR3 DNA sequence: TGTGCCAGCAGCCAAGGGCAGGCGAATGAGCAGTTCTTC. It yields the protein CASSQGQANEQFF.

A few counts support this clone. The chain recombines TRBV5-6 with TRBJ2-3; 9 bases match TRBD2. The CDR3 is 14 residues long. Per the germline V gene, CDR1 is SGHDT and CDR2 is YYEEEE. With 2 bases clipped from V and 7 bases from J, the junction kept 5 bases outside the gene matches. In nucleotides, the CDR3 is TGTGCCAGCAGCTTAGCGGGAGGCTCATATACGCAGTATTTT. Translated: CASSLAGGSYTQYF.

This chain connects TRBV7-2 to TRBJ2-3; perhaps TRBD2 as D (5 bases). CDR1 SGHTA and CDR2 FQGNSA come from the germline V gene. V was clipped by 5 bases and J by 3 bases, with 15 bases between them. The CDR3 has 15 residues. CDR3 protein: CASSIEGRQTDTQYF. The CDR3 DNA reads TGTGCCAGCAGCATCGAGGGCAGGCAAACAGATACGCAGTATTTT.